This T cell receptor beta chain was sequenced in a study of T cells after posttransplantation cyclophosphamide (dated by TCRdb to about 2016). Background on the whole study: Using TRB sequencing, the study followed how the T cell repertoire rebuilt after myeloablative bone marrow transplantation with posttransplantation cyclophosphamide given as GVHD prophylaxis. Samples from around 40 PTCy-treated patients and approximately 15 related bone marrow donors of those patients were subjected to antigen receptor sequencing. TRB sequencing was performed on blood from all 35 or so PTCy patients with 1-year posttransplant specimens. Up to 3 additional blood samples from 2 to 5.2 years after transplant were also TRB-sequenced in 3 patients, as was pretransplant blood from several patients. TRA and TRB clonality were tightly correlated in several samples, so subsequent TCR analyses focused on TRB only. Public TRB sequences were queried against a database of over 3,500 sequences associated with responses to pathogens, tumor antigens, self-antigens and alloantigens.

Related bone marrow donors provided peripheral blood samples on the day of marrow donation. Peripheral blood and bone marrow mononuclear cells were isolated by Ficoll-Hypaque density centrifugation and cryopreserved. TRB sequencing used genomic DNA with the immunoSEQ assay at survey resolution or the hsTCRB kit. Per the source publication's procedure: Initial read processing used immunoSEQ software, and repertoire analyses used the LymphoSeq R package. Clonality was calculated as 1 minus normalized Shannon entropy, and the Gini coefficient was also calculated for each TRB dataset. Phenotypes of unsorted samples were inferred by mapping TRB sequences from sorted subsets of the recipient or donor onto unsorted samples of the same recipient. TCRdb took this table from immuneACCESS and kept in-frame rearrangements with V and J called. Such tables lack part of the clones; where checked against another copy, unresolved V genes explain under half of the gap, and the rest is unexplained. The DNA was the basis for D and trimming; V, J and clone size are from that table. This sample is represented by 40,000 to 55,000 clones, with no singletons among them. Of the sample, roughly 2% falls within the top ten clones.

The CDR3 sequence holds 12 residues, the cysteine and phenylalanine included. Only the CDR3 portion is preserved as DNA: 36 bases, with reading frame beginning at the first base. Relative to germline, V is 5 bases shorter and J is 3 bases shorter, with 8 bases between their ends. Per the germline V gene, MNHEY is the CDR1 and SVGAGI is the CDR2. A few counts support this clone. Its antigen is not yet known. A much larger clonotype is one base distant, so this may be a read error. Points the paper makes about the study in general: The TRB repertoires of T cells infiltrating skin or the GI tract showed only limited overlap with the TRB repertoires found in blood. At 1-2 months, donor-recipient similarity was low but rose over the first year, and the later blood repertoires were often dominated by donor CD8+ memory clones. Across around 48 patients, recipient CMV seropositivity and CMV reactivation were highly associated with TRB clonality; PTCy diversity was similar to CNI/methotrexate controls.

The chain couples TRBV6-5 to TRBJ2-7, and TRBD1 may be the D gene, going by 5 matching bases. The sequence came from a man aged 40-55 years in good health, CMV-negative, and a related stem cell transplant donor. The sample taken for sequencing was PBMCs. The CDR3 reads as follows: CASSEQGYEQYF. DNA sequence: TGTGCCAGCAGTGAGCAGGGCTACGAGCAGTACTTC.